These T cell receptor beta chains were read from a single sample in a study of T cell responses to AZD1222 COVID-19 vaccine. Clones were sequenced by immunoSEQ multiplex PCR, and TCRdb holds only the in-frame ones, with some missing. Of around 150,000 clones in the sample, roughly 92% were seen once. Sequences were derived from peripheral blood, sampled on day 0 of AZD1222 vaccination. The origin of the receptors is an adult in good health. CDR3s include the opening cysteine and the closing phenylalanine or tryptophan. Fields, in order: V gene, D gene, J gene, CDR3 DNA, CDR3 protein. The D gene is left open where the match is weak.

v_gene: TRBV2
d_gene: .
j_gene: TRBJ1-2
CDR3nt: TGTGCCAGCAGCGTGAGCCATATCTATGGCTACACCTTC
CDR3aa: CASSVSHIYGYTF

v_gene: TRBV2
d_gene: TRBD1
j_gene: TRBJ2-2
CDR3nt: TGTGCCAGCAGTGACGTGACAGGGCCCGGGGAGCTGTTTTTT
CDR3aa: CASSDVTGPGELFF

v_gene: TRBV5-4
d_gene: TRBD1
j_gene: TRBJ1-6
CDR3nt: TGTGCCAGCAGCTTTTTACAGGGGGGTTCGAATTCACCCCTCCACTTT
CDR3aa: CASSFLQGGSNSPLHF

v_gene: TRBV5-4
d_gene: .
j_gene: TRBJ2-3
CDR3nt: TGTGCCAGCAGCAGGGACTTCGATACGCAGTATTTT
CDR3aa: CASSRDFDTQYF

v_gene: TRBV6-4
d_gene: .
j_gene: TRBJ2-1
CDR3nt: TGTGCCAGCAGCGTAGCAGGGAACAATGAGCAGTTCTTC
CDR3aa: CASSVAGNNEQFF

v_gene: TRBV9
d_gene: .
j_gene: TRBJ2-1
CDR3nt: TGTGCCAGCAGCGTAGGTGGGCTTAGGTACAATGAGCAGTTCTTC
CDR3aa: CASSVGGLRYNEQFF

v_gene: TRBV9
d_gene: .
j_gene: TRBJ2-5
CDR3nt: TGTGCCAGCAGCGTATGGAACGGGGACCAAGAGACCCAGTACTTC
CDR3aa: CASSVWNGDQETQYF

v_gene: TRBV2
d_gene: .
j_gene: TRBJ2-5
CDR3nt: TGTGCCTACAGCATTAGTAAAGAGACCCAGTACTTC
CDR3aa: CAYSISKETQYF

v_gene: TRBV28
d_gene: .
j_gene: TRBJ1-4
CDR3nt: TGTGCCAGCACTTCGGAAGGAGGTGAAAAACTGTTTTTT
CDR3aa: CASTSEGGEKLFF

v_gene: TRBV7-6
d_gene: .
j_gene: TRBJ1-6
CDR3nt: TGTGCCAGCAGTCCACGAGGAGGTTATAATTCACCCCTCCACTTT
CDR3aa: CASSPRGGYNSPLHF

v_gene: TRBV7-6
d_gene: TRBD1
j_gene: TRBJ2-1
CDR3nt: TGTGCCAGCAGCTTGGGACAGAACAATGAGCAGTTCTTC
CDR3aa: CASSLGQNNEQFF

v_gene: TRBV27
d_gene: .
j_gene: TRBJ1-2
CDR3nt: TGTGCCAGCAGTTCGACCCTTAGCTATGGCTACACCTTC
CDR3aa: CASSSTLSYGYTF

v_gene: TRBV27
d_gene: TRBD1
j_gene: TRBJ1-2
CDR3nt: TGTGCCAGCAGTTTGGGACAGAACCACTATGGCTACACCTTC
CDR3aa: CASSLGQNHYGYTF

v_gene: TRBV5-1
d_gene: TRBD1
j_gene: TRBJ1-4
CDR3nt: TGCGCCAGCAGCTTGGGACAGGGAGGTGAAAAACTGTTTTTT
CDR3aa: CASSLGQGGEKLFF

v_gene: TRBV18
d_gene: TRBD1
j_gene: TRBJ1-1
CDR3nt: TGTGCCAGCTCAGACAGGGGGACCCTGAACACTGAAGCTTTCTTT
CDR3aa: CASSDRGTLNTEAFF

v_gene: TRBV3-1/TRBV3-2
d_gene: .
j_gene: TRBJ2-5
CDR3nt: TGTGCCAGCAGCCAGACCGGGACAAGGGGATCTCAAGAGACCCAGTACTTC
CDR3aa: CASSQTGTRGSQETQYF

v_gene: TRBV5-5
d_gene: .
j_gene: TRBJ1-1
CDR3nt: TGTGCCAGCAGCCTGGACAGCATGAACACTGAAGCTTTCTTT
CDR3aa: CASSLDSMNTEAFF

v_gene: TRBV10-1
d_gene: TRBD1
j_gene: TRBJ2-2
CDR3nt: TGCGCCAGCAGTGAATTACAGGGGGCTAGCGGGGAGCTGTTTTTT
CDR3aa: CASSELQGASGELFF

v_gene: TRBV19
d_gene: TRBD2
j_gene: TRBJ2-7
CDR3nt: TGTGCCAGTAGTATGGAGGGAGGGGCCCAAGGAAACGAGCAGTACTTC
CDR3aa: CASSMEGGAQGNEQYF

v_gene: TRBV28
d_gene: .
j_gene: TRBJ2-3
CDR3nt: TGTGCCAGCAGCCCTGAAGATACGCAGTATTTT
CDR3aa: CASSPEDTQYF

v_gene: TRBV7-2
d_gene: .
j_gene: TRBJ2-7
CDR3nt: TGTGCCAGCAGCTTAGGTGCGCGCGTTTCGTCCTACGAGCAGTACTTC
CDR3aa: CASSLGARVSSYEQYF

v_gene: TRBV18
d_gene: TRBD2
j_gene: TRBJ2-1
CDR3nt: TGTGCCAGCTCATCACTAAGCGGGGGGGCTTCCAATGAGCAGTTCTTC
CDR3aa: CASSSLSGGASNEQFF

v_gene: TRBV6-5
d_gene: TRBD1
j_gene: TRBJ2-3
CDR3nt: TGTGCCAGCAGTTACACAGGGGGAGGCACAGATACGCAGTATTTT
CDR3aa: CASSYTGGGTDTQYF

v_gene: TRBV14
d_gene: .
j_gene: TRBJ2-7
CDR3nt: TGTGCCAGCAGCCTGGCCAGCTCCTACGAGCAGTACTTC
CDR3aa: CASSLASSYEQYF

v_gene: TRBV7-9
d_gene: .
j_gene: TRBJ1-2
CDR3nt: TGTGCCAGCAGCCAAACTCCGACAGTGGGGGACTATGGCTACACCTTC
CDR3aa: CASSQTPTVGDYGYTF

v_gene: TRBV5-1
d_gene: .
j_gene: TRBJ1-1
CDR3nt: TGCGCCAGCAGCTTGGTCCGAATGAACACTGAAGCTTTCTTT
CDR3aa: CASSLVRMNTEAFF

v_gene: TRBV4-1
d_gene: .
j_gene: TRBJ2-1
CDR3nt: TGCGCCAGCAGCCAAGACCCTAGCGCCAGCTCCTACAATGAGCAGTTCTTC
CDR3aa: CASSQDPSASSYNEQFF

v_gene: TRBV28
d_gene: .
j_gene: TRBJ1-1
CDR3nt: TGTGCCAGCAGAGGGGCCACCCGGAACACTGAAGCTTTCTTT
CDR3aa: CASRGATRNTEAFF

v_gene: TRBV6-5
d_gene: TRBD1
j_gene: TRBJ1-2
CDR3nt: TGTGCCAGCAGCATCCGGGACAGGGGTGATGGCTACACCTTC
CDR3aa: CASSIRDRGDGYTF

v_gene: TRBV14
d_gene: .
j_gene: TRBJ2-5
CDR3nt: TGTGCCAGCAGCCAAGTCGGGTTCCAAGAGACCCAGTACTTC
CDR3aa: CASSQVGFQETQYF

v_gene: TRBV28
d_gene: .
j_gene: TRBJ2-7
CDR3nt: TGTGCCAGCAGCCCGTTTCCTGAGGGGCCCGACGAGCAGTACTTC
CDR3aa: CASSPFPEGPDEQYF

v_gene: TRBV29-1
d_gene: .
j_gene: TRBJ1-2
CDR3nt: TGCAGCGTCACTACTAGGGATGACTATGGCTACACCTTC
CDR3aa: CSVTTRDDYGYTF

v_gene: TRBV5-4
d_gene: .
j_gene: TRBJ2-7
CDR3nt: TGTGCCAGCAGCTTGGTGAAAGTTCAGGGAGGCTACGAGCAGTACTTC
CDR3aa: CASSLVKVQGGYEQYF

v_gene: TRBV19
d_gene: .
j_gene: TRBJ1-1
CDR3nt: TGTGCCAGTAGTATAGGGAGGGTCGGGACTGAAGCTTTCTTT
CDR3aa: CASSIGRVGTEAFF

v_gene: TRBV11-2
d_gene: .
j_gene: TRBJ1-2
CDR3nt: TGTGCCAGCAGCTTAGGGCCGGGAGGAGCTAACTATGGCTACACCTTC
CDR3aa: CASSLGPGGANYGYTF

v_gene: TRBV10-3
d_gene: .
j_gene: TRBJ2-1
CDR3nt: TGTGCCATCAGTGAGTTCAATACGGCCCGCTACAATGAGCAGTTCTTC
CDR3aa: CAISEFNTARYNEQFF